This T cell receptor beta chain was sequenced for a study of T cell responses to AZD1222 COVID-19 vaccine. For this clone: Its antigen remains unidentified.

Broader study findings: Nearly half of spike-specific TCRs reportedly target variant regions that are unmutated in the B.1.351 and B.1.1.7 variants.

Data came from immunoSEQ multiplex PCR; TCRdb stores just in-frame clones and leaves some out. The sample yields approximately 85,000 clones, 80% to 90% seen once. Sequencing was performed on peripheral blood, taken on day 0 of AZD1222 vaccination. The TCR originated in an adult in good health.

The CDR3 nucleotides read TGTGCCAGCAGTTACAGGGGGAACACTGAAGCTTTCTTT. This encodes CASSYRGNTEAFF. The chain is built from TRBV6-2 or TRBV6-3 and TRBJ1-1; D perhaps matches TRBD1 (5 bases). V lost 2 bases and J 1 base, leaving 5 bases between the germline ends. The CDR3 extends over 13 amino acids. Germline V gene sequence: CDR1 MNHEY, CDR2 SVGEGT.